The sequence of this TCR beta chain was determined in a study of blood T cell repertoires in COVID-19. The overall study: Sites across the United States, Italy and Spain contributed samples from acute and convalescent COVID-19.

The germline V gene encodes CDR1 SGHKS and CDR2 YYEKEE (reference sequence). There are 14 residues in the CDR3. The V gene end was trimmed by 5 bases and the J gene end by 1 base; junction bases not matched to a gene: 5. The method was immunoSEQ multiplex PCR; TCRdb's version includes in-frame clones alone and lacks a portion of them. Among around 40,000 clones listed, roughly 94% were seen once. This TCR came from a human donor with active COVID-19. The donor label of this sample is uncertain. Sample: peripheral blood. V usage is TRBV5-5 and J usage is TRBJ1-1; 7 positions agree with TRBD1. The CDR3 region is CASRQGSANTEAFF. DNA of the CDR3: TGTGCCAGCAGACAGGGGTCTGCGAACACTGAAGCTTTCTTT. Drawing the rest from reference TRBV5-5 and TRBJ1-1, the complete variable domain is DAGVTQSPTHLIKTRGQQVTLRCSPISGHKSVSWYQQVLGQGPQFIFQYYEKEERGRGNFPDRFSARQFPNYSSELNVNALLLGDSALYLCASRQGSANTEAFFGQGTRLTVV.